Below are 7 T cell receptor beta chains sequenced from a single sample in a study of shared clonotypes between healthy human individuals. Only in-frame clones appear in the TCRdb table, and some are missing; sequencing was by immunoSEQ multiplex PCR. The sample holds about 2.1 million clones; 90% to 95% are singletons and the top ten take around 1.7%. Naive CD8 cells comprised CD45RO-negative, CCR7-positively selected cells, excluding terminally differentiated effector memory CD45RA+ cells. Sequencing input: naive CD8+ T cells from PBMCs. The origin of the receptors is a man aged 18 to 30 in good health. Some clones in this sample may be carry-over from other donors' samples.

The chain carries TRBV14 and TRBJ2-7; 10 bases map to TRBD2. This CDR3 has 16 amino acids. Per the germline V gene, CDR1 is SGHDN and CDR2 is FVKESK. V lost 0 bases and J lost 3; bases outside the gene matches: 5. The CDR3 loop reads CASSQDVTSGIYEQYF. CDR3 sequence (DNA): TGTGCCAGCAGCCAAGACGTCACTAGCGGGATCTACGAGCAGTACTTC.

The V gene is TRBV7-2, the J gene TRBJ2-7, with 9 bases that match TRBD1. Germline V gene sequence: CDR1 SGHTA, CDR2 FQGNSA. The CDR3 has 15 residues. With V trimmed by 0 bases and J by 5 bases, 5 bases remained unmatched. For the CDR3, the DNA is TGTGCCAGCAGCTTAGCAAGGGACAGGGACCACGAGCAGTACTTC. It translates to CASSLARDRDHEQYF.

The V and J genes are TRBV19 and TRBJ1-2; TRBD1 might be the D (5 bases). CDR1 is LNHDA, CDR2 SQIVND, per germline (reference sequence). V was pared by 6 bases and J by 3 bases, with 11 bases between. The CDR3 is 13 residues long. For the CDR3, the DNA is TGTGCCAGTAGATTCCAGGGTGACTATGGCTACACCTTC. Protein sequence: CASRFQGDYGYTF.

V and J are TRBV10-3 and TRBJ2-1; no firm D call. The CDR3 length is 16 residues. Germline CDR1 is ENHRY and CDR2 is SYGVKD. Trimming stripped 5 bases from V and 6 bases from J, with 20 bases between. The CDR3 DNA follows: TGTGCCATCAGTAACCTTGGAATGGCGTCAACCAATGAGCAGTTCTTC. Protein: CAISNLGMASTNEQFF.

The chain is built from TRBV13 and TRBJ1-4, with D unresolved. Germline V gene lookup returns CDR1 PRHDT and CDR2 FYEKMQ (reference sequence). V was pared by 5 bases and J by 7 bases, with 11 bases between. The length of the CDR3 is 13 residues. CDR3 region: CASSPRGGEKLFF. The CDR3 DNA reads as TGTGCCAGCAGCCCGCGGGGAGGTGAAAAACTGTTTTTT.

The V and J genes are TRBV28 and TRBJ1-5; D is unresolved. In germline, CDR1 is MDHEN, CDR2 SYDVKM. The CDR3 is 15 residues long. Trimming shortened V by 4 bases and J by 4 bases, and 14 bases separated the two germline ends. The CDR3: CASSSAGARNQPQHF. In DNA, the CDR3 is TGTGCCAGCAGTTCCGCGGGAGCTAGAAATCAGCCCCAGCATTTT.

V is TRBV29-1 and J is TRBJ1-5; TRBD1 matches 11 bases. The junction had 5 bases not matched to a gene; V was cut back by 5 bases and J by 5 bases. Germline V gives CDR1 SQVTM, CDR2 ANQGSEA. The CDR3 totals 14 residues. Here the CDR3 DNA reads TGCAGCGTTATGGGACAGGGGGGCGATCAGCCCCAGCATTTT. Its translation: CSVMGQGGDQPQHF.